This TCR beta chain was recovered during a study of cytotoxic CD8 clonotypes in ibrutinib-treated CLL. Sequenced by immunoSEQ multiplex PCR; TCRdb stores in-frame clones only, minus some. The profile shows tens of thousands of clones, around 84% of them singletons. Cryopreserved PBMCs supplied 2 to 2.5 micrograms of genomic DNA for TCR beta libraries. The ends lost 4 bases at V and 7 bases at J; junction bases unmatched: 10. In germline, CDR1 is MNHEY, CDR2 SVGAGI. This CDR3 has 15 amino acids. The genes are TRBV6-5 and TRBJ2-7; TRBD2 matches at 10 bases. The starting material was PBMCs, obtained before ibrutinib treatment. This TCR came from a human donor with chronic lymphocytic leukemia. The DNA for the CDR3 is TGTGCCAGCAGTTTGCTAGCGGGAGAAACTGGGGAGCAGTACTTC. Protein sequence: CASSLLAGETGEQYF.